The 16 T cell receptor beta chains in this list originate from one sample, sequenced in a study of CD8 T cells in Susac syndrome (dated by TCRdb to the late 2010s). The library relied on the immunoSEQ multiplex PCR assay. RNA was extracted using the RNeasy kit, and about 0.5 to 1 microgram was reverse transcribed with random hexamers. TCRdb applied fastp at Q25 and MiXCR to the public reads, then kept only in-frame beta chains. Each CDR3 protein gets just one entry, which takes the most common genes and DNA from the rows behind it. The sample table holds over 350,000 distinct CDR3 sequences, of which approximately 85% were seen once. The ten largest clones add up to more than 0.09% of the sample. Sequencing was performed on CD8+ T cells from PBMCs. The source of these receptors is a human donor with multiple sclerosis.

J is TRBJ2-7 and V is TRBV15; D is perhaps TRBD2 (7 bases). The CDR3 contains 14 residues. The V end lost 5 bases, the J end lost 0 bases, and 11 bases lay between the germline ends. Germline CDR1 is LNHNV and CDR2 is YYDKDF (reference sequence). In nucleotides, the CDR3 is TGTGCCACCAGCGATAGGGGGGGCTCCTACGAGCAGTACTTC. This sequence encodes CATSDRGGSYEQYF.

The CDR3 sequence: CASSVRRQGRDEQYF. The DNA of the CDR3 is TGTGCCAGCAGTGTTCGCCGACAGGGTCGCGACGAGCAGTACTTC. The chain links TRBV6-1 to TRBJ2-7, with 7 positions matching TRBD1. CDR1 and CDR2 (germline): MNHNS, SASEGT. The length of the CDR3 is 15 residues. The junction had 11 bases not matched to a gene; V was cut back by 4 bases and J by 5 bases.

The chain uses TRBV6-5 and TRBJ2-7; perhaps D is TRBD1 or TRBD2 (5 bases each). V shed 6 bases and J shed 1 base, with 13 bases lying between them. Germline V gene lookup returns CDR1 MNHEY and CDR2 SVGAGI. This CDR3 region has 14 residues. CDR3 region: CASRSGTESYEQYF. The DNA for the CDR3 is TGTGCCAGCAGATCCGGGACGGAATCCTACGAGCAGTACTTC.

The chain uses TRBV4-2 and TRBJ1-6; D is unclear. V lost 0 bases to trimming and J lost 10 bases, with 7 bases between them. The germline V gene encodes CDR1 LGHNA and CDR2 YNFKEQ. The CDR3 runs to 13 residues. As DNA, the CDR3 is TGTGCCAGCAGCCAAGATTGGCAGTCACCCCTCCACTTT. Translated, it gives CASSQDWQSPLHF.

This clonotype is a singleton in its sample. V gene TRBV12-3 or TRBV12-4 combines with J gene TRBJ2-1, with TRBD2 as a possible D gene (5 bases). Trimming shortened V by 4 bases and J by 6 bases, and 16 bases separated the two germline ends. This CDR3 is 15 amino acids long. For the CDR3, the DNA is TGTGCCAGCAGTTCCGAAGAAGTACTAGGCAATGAGCAGTTCTTC. This encodes CASSSEEVLGNEQFF.

The gene calls are TRBV12-3 or TRBV12-4 and TRBJ1-2, with no clear D. The CDR3 runs 17 residues. The germline V and J ends were trimmed by 2 bases and 2 bases, with 18 bases remaining between them. CDR3 DNA sequence: TGTGCCAGCAGTTTAAGCTTAAGCGAGGGTCTGAACTATGGCTACACCTTC. Translated: CASSLSLSEGLNYGYTF.

V usage is TRBV9 and J usage is TRBJ2-2; D perhaps matches TRBD2 (7 bases). The CDR3 sequence is 16 residues long. V lost 4 bases to trimming and J lost 5 bases, with 18 bases between them. Germline V gene data show CDR1 as SGDLS and CDR2 as YYNGEE. The CDR3 region has the DNA TGTGCCAGCAGCCCCGCGGGGGCCGCCGGGACCGGGGAGCTGTTTTTT. This gives the protein CASSPAGAAGTGELFF.

The rearrangement links TRBV3-1 to TRBJ2-3, with unresolved D. Germline lookup yields CDR1 LGHDT and CDR2 YNNKEL (reference sequence). This CDR3 region has 15 residues. V gave up 0 bases and J gave up 4 bases, with 11 bases separating them. CDR3 in amino acids: CASSQDPDSPDTQYF. The CDR3 DNA reads as TGTGCCAGCAGCCAAGATCCCGATAGCCCAGATACGCAGTATTTT.

This clonotype was detected only a few times. V gene TRBV9 combines with J gene TRBJ2-7; D is perhaps TRBD1 (6 bases). This CDR3 is 18 amino acids long. Germline loops: CDR1 SGDLS, CDR2 YYNGEE. Trimming cost V 2 bases and J 0 bases, with 21 bases left between them. The CDR3 nucleotides read TGTGCCAGCAGCGTCCACCACACAGGGCTGGGGAGCTCCTACGAGCAGTACTTC. Its protein product is CASSVHHTGLGSSYEQYF.

This chain uses TRBV27 with TRBJ2-1, with 8 bases identical to TRBD2. The CDR3 consists of 15 residues. Germline V lookup: CDR1 MNHEY, CDR2 SMNVEV (reference sequence). Trimming cost V 6 bases and J 4 bases; bases outside gene matches: 8. The CDR3 sequence is CASSPAGVSYNEQFF. In nucleotides, the CDR3 is TGTGCCAGCAGCCCAGCGGGAGTTTCGTACAATGAGCAGTTCTTC.

The V and J genes are TRBV6-1 and TRBJ2-1; 8 nucleotides line up with TRBD2. Germline assignment: CDR1 MNHNS and CDR2 SASEGT. This CDR3 has 15 amino acids. J gave up 7 bases and V 6 bases, and 11 bases lay outside the gene matches. The CDR3 reads CASSELRGVGNEQFF. The DNA of the CDR3 is TGTGCCAGCAGCGAATTGCGGGGGGTCGGGAATGAGCAGTTCTTC.

This chain joins TRBV7-9 and TRBJ2-1; 9 bases are a match to TRBD1. CDR3 length: 17 amino acids. Germline CDR1 reads SEHNR; CDR2 reads FQNEAQ (reference sequence). With 5 bases clipped from V and 1 base from J, the junction kept 9 bases outside the gene matches. The CDR3 nucleotides read TGTGCCAGCAGCGCGCGAGGACAGGGGCTATCCTACAATGAGCAGTTCTTC. The encoded protein is CASSARGQGLSYNEQFF.

V and J are TRBV5-6 and TRBJ2-1; 7 nucleotides align to TRBD1. The J segment lost 2 bases and the V segment lost 4 bases, leaving 3 bases of the junction unmatched. From germline, CDR1 is SGHDT and CDR2 YYEEEE. There are 14 residues in the CDR3. The CDR3 DNA reads TGTGCCAGCAGCCAACAGGGGACCTACAATGAGCAGTTCTTC. Protein product: CASSQQGTYNEQFF.

The chain combines TRBV5-1 with TRBJ2-2; 14 bases are shared with TRBD2. This CDR3 comprises 17 residues. Germline CDR1 SGHRS, CDR2 YFSETQ. J gave up 3 bases and V 4 bases, and 5 bases lay outside the gene matches. The CDR3 here is CASSQGLAGVHTGELFF. In DNA form, the CDR3 reads TGCGCCAGCAGCCAGGGACTAGCGGGAGTACACACCGGGGAGCTGTTTTTT.

The DNA of the CDR3 is TGTGCCAGCAGCTGGGCGGGAGTGACCTACAATGAGCAGTTCTTC. Amino acid sequence: CASSWAGVTYNEQFF. The V gene is TRBV12-3 or TRBV12-4, the J gene TRBJ2-1, with 7 bases matching TRBD2. The V and J ends lost 6 bases and 2 bases, in that order; junction bases with no gene match: 7. This CDR3 comprises 15 residues.

The rearrangement links TRBV20-1 to TRBJ1-1; D remains unclear. The ends were cut back, 0 bases at V and 6 bases at J, with 17 bases in the middle. The CDR3 is 15 amino acids. The V gene's germline CDR1 is DFQATT and CDR2 SNEGSKA (reference sequence). CDR3 DNA: TGCAGTGCTAGAGATATTTCCGACGTACGCTCTGAAGCTTTCTTT. Protein: CSARDISDVRSEAFF.